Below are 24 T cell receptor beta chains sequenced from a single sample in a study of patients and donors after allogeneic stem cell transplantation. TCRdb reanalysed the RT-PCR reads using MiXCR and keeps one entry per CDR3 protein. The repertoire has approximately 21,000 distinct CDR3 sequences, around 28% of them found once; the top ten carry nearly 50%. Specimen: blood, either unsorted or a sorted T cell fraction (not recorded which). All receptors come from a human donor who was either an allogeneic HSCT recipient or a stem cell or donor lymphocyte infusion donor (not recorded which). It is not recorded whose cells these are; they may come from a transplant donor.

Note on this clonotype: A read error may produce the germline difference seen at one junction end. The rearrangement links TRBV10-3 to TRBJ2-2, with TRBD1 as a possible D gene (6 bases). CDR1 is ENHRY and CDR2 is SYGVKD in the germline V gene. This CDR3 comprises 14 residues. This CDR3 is CALRDTLNTGELFF. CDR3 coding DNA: TGTGCCCTCAGGGACACTCTGAACACCGGGGAGCTGTTTTTT.

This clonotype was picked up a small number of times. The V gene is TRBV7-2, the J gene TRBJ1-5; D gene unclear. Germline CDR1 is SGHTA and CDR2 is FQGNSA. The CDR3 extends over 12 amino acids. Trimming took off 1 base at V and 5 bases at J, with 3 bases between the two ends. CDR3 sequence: CASSLVDQPQHF. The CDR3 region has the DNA TGTGCCAGCAGCTTAGTGGATCAGCCCCAGCATTTT.

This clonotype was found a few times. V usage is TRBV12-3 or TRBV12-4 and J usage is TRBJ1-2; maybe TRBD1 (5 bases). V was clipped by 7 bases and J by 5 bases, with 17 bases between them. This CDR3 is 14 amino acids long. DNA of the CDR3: TGTGCCAGCAACCCAGGTCCGGGGCCTTATGGCTACACCTTC. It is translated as CASNPGPGPYGYTF.

The CDR3 region has the DNA TGTGCCAGCAGTTTAGGGCGGGGGGCCACCGGGGAGCTGTTTTTT. Translation: CASSLGRGATGELFF. The gene calls are TRBV27 and TRBJ2-2; TRBD2 matches 8 bases. The J segment lost 4 bases and the V segment lost 2 bases, leaving 3 bases of the junction unmatched. This CDR3 has 15 amino acids. Looked up from germline, CDR1 is MNHEY and CDR2 is SMNVEV (reference sequence).

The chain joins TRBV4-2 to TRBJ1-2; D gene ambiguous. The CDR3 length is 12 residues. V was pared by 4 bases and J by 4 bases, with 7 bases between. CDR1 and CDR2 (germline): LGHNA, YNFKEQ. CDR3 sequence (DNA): TGTGCCAGCAGCCTCGGATTCTATGGCTACACCTTC. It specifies CASSLGFYGYTF.

In DNA form, the CDR3 reads TGCGCCAGCAGCCCCCTCAGTCCTACTGGCACAGATACGCAGTATTTT. It translates to CASSPLSPTGTDTQYF. This chain joins TRBV5-1 and TRBJ2-3; D is uncertain. The CDR3 spans 16 residues. The germline V gene encodes CDR1 SGHRS and CDR2 YFSETQ. V was pared by 4 bases and J by 1 base, with 16 bases between.

The CDR3 loop is CASSRWRGSYEQYV. The CDR3 nucleotides are TGTGCCAGCAGCCGTTGGAGGGGCTCCTACGAGCAGTACGTC. This sequence joins TRBV6-5 and TRBJ2-7, with D tentatively TRBD2 (6 bases). This CDR3 comprises 14 residues. Per germline, CDR1 MNHEY and CDR2 SVGAGI. Trimming cost V 6 bases and J 0 bases, with 12 bases left between them.

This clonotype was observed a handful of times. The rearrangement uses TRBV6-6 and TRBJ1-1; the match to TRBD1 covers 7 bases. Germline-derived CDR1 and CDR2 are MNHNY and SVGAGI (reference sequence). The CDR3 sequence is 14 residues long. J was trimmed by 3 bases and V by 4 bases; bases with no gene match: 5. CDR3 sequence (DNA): TGTGCCAGCAGTTCGTCCGGGACAGACACTGAAGCTTTCTTT. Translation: CASSSSGTDTEAFF.

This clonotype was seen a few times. CDR3 amino acids: CASSYSSGQSSYNSPLHF. DNA for the CDR3: TGTGCCAGCAGTTACTCGAGCGGGCAGAGCTCCTATAATTCACCCCTCCACTTT. The chain uses TRBV6-5 and TRBJ1-6; D remains unclear. Trimming took off 0 bases at V and 0 bases at J, with 12 bases between the two ends. The CDR3 has 18 amino acids. Looked up from germline, CDR1 is MNHEY and CDR2 is SVGAGI.

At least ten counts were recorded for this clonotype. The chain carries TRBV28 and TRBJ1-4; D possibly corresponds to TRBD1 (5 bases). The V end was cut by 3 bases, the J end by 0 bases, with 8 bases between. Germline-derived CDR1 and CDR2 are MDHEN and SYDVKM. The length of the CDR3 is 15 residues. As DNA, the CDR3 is TGTGCCAGCAGTTTGACGACAGCAACTAATGAAAAACTGTTTTTT. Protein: CASSLTTATNEKLFF.

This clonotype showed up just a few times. The CDR3 DNA is TGTGCCAGCAGTTCTTCTTTCCTCTCTGGAAACACCATATATTTT. Its translation: CASSSSFLSGNTIYF. V usage is TRBV6-5 and J usage is TRBJ1-3, with unresolved D. CDR3 length: 15 amino acids. The germline V and J ends were trimmed by 4 bases and 0 bases, with 10 bases remaining between them. Germline CDR1 reads MNHEY; CDR2 reads SVGAGI.

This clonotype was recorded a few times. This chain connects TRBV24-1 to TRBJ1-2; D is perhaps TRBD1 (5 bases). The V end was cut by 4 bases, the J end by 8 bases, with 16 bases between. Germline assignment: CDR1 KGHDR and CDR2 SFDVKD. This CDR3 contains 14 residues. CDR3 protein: CATSDPGTKYGYTF. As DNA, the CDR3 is TGTGCCACCAGTGACCCCGGGACGAAATACGGCTACACCTTC.

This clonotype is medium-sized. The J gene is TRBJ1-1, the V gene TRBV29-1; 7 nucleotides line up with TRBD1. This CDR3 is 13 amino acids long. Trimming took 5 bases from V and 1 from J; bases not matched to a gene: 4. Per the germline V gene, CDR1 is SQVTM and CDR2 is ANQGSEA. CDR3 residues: CSVLRDRNTEAFF. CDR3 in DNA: TGCAGCGTTCTCCGGGACAGGAACACTGAAGCTTTCTTT.

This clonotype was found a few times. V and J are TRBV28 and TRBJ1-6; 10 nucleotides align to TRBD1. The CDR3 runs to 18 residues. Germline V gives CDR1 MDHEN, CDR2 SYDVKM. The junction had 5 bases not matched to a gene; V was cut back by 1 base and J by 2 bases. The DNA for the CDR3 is TGTGCCAGCAGTTTATTCCCCGGACAGGGGGCCTATAATTCACCCCTCCACTTT. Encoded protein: CASSLFPGQGAYNSPLHF.

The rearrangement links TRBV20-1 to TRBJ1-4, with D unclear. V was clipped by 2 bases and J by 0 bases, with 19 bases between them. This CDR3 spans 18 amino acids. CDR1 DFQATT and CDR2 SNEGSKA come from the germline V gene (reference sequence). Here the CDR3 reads CSARKERNPVSTNEKLFF. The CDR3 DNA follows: TGCAGTGCTAGAAAGGAGAGGAATCCCGTTTCAACTAATGAAAAACTGTTTTTT.

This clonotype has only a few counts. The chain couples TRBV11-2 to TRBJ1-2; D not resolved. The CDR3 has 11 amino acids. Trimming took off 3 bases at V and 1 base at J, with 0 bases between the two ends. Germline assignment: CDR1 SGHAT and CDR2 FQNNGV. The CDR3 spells CASSFNYGYTF. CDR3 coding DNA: TGTGCCAGCAGCTTTAACTATGGCTACACCTTC.

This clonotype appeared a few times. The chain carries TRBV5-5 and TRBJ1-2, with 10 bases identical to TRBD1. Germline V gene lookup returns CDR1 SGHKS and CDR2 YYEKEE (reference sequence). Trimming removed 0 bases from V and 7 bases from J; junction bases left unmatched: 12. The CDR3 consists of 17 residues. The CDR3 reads CASSLVGGTGARFGYTF. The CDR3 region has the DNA TGTGCCAGCAGCTTGGTAGGGGGGACAGGGGCCCGCTTTGGCTACACCTTC.

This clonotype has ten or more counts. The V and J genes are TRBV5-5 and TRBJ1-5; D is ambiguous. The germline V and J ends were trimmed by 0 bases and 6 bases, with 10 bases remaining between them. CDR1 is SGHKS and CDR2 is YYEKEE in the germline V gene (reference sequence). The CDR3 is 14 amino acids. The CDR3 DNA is TGTGCCAGCAGCTTGGGGACCTTGGGTCAGCCCCAGCATTTT. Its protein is CASSLGTLGQPQHF.

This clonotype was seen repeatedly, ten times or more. DNA for the CDR3: TGTGCCAGCACTTCCCCCGTGTATGGCTACACCTTC. Translating gives CASTSPVYGYTF. The chain carries TRBV12-3 or TRBV12-4 and TRBJ1-2; D unclear. This CDR3 is 12 amino acids long. V shed 7 bases and J shed 5 bases, with 11 bases lying between them.

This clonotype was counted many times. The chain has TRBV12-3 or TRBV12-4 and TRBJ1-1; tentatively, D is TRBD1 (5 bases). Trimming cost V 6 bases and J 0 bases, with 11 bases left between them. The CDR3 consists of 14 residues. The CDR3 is CASRAGTMNTEAFF. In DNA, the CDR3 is TGTGCCAGCAGGGCCGGGACGATGAACACTGAAGCTTTCTTT.

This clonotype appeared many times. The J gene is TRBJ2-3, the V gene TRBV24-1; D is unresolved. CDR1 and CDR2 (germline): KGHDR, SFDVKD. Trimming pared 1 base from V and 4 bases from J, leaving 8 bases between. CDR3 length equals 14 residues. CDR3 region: CATSDFPSADTQYF. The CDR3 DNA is TGTGCCACCAGTGATTTCCCCAGTGCAGATACGCAGTATTTT.

CDR3 bases: TGTGCCAGCACCGGGACAGGGCCTAATCAGCCCCAGCATTTT. Amino acids: CASTGTGPNQPQHF. This chain uses TRBV6-1 with TRBJ1-5, with TRBD1 matching over 9 bases. Germline V lookup: CDR1 MNHNS, CDR2 SASEGT. Germline trimming cut 7 bases from V and 4 bases from J; bases unmatched to any gene: 5. CDR3 length equals 14 residues.

Here the CDR3 DNA reads TGTGCCAGCAGCCAAGAGGCTACGAACACCGGGGAGCTGTTTTTT. Translated: CASSQEATNTGELFF. V gene TRBV4-2 combines with J gene TRBJ2-2; D call uncertain. Trimming removed 0 bases from V and 0 bases from J, with 5 bases in between. Germline CDR1 and CDR2: LGHNA and YNFKEQ. The CDR3 spans 15 residues.

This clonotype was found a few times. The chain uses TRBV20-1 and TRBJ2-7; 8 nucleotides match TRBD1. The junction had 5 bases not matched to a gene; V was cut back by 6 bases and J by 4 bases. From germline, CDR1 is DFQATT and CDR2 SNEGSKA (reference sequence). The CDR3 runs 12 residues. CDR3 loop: CSATRTGYEQYV. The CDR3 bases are TGCAGTGCAACCCGGACAGGGTACGAGCAGTACGTC.